Shown below are 14 T cell receptor beta chains from a single sample sequenced in a study of cytomegalovirus exposure and HLA in healthy donors (dated by TCRdb to about 2017). The library was made by the immunoSEQ multiplex PCR assay. A mixture of 60 forward primers for TCR Vbeta segments and 13 reverse primers for TCR Jbeta segments was used in the multiplex PCR. This immuneACCESS table, as held by TCRdb, lists in-frame sequences with V and J called but not all clones. Of the missing ones, under half trace to an unresolved V gene in checked studies; the others have no known cause. The sample data list just over 200,000 clones, and under 85% of these were observed just once. The ten top clones hold around 1.7% of the sample. Sequences were obtained from PBMCs. These receptor sequences come from a man over 45 in good health and CMV-seronegative.

This chain joins TRBV7-6 and TRBJ2-3; TRBD2 matches at 11 bases. After removal of 5 bases from V and 0 bases from J, the junction contained 4 bases not matched to a gene. Germline CDR1 is SGHVS and CDR2 is FNYEAQ. This CDR3 has 16 amino acids. CDR3 sequence reads: CASSPGTSGSTDTQYF. CDR3 coding DNA: TGTGCCAGCAGCCCTGGGACTAGCGGAAGCACAGATACGCAGTATTTT.

This clone was picked up one time. The same CDR3 is also encoded by other DNA sequences in this sample. This sequence joins TRBV5-1 and TRBJ2-3; D uncertain. CDR1 and CDR2 from the germline V gene are SGHRS and YFSETQ. Deletions cut 0 bases from V and 1 base from J, with 6 bases between. The CDR3 runs 14 residues. This CDR3 is CASSLAGGTDTQYF. CDR3 DNA sequence: TGCGCCAGCAGCTTGGCCGGAGGCACAGATACGCAGTATTTT.

This rearrangement joins TRBV13 to TRBJ2-3; possibly TRBD2 for D (6 bases). CDR1 is PRHDT and CDR2 is FYEKMQ in the germline V gene (reference sequence). V shed 5 bases and J shed 1 base, with 16 bases lying between them. The CDR3 is 16 amino acids. CDR3 bases: TGTGCCAGCAGCCCCCGACTAGGTCTTGGCACAGATACGCAGTATTTT. Translating gives CASSPRLGLGTDTQYF. The whole variable domain, filled in from reference TRBV13 and TRBJ2-3, reads AAGVIQSPRHLIKEKRETATLKCYPIPRHDTVYWYQQGPGQDPQFLISFYEKMQSDKGSIPDRFSAQQFSDYHSELNMSSLELGDSALYFCASSPRLGLGTDTQYFGPGTRLTVL.

The genes are TRBV7-9 and TRBJ2-3; TRBD2 is a possible D gene (5 bases). Germline lookup yields CDR1 SEHNR and CDR2 FQNEAQ (reference sequence). CDR3 length: 15 amino acids. The V and J ends lost 3 bases and 2 bases respectively, with 12 bases between them. The CDR3 protein is CASSFLTGFTDTQYF. CDR3 coding DNA: TGTGCCAGCAGCTTCCTTACGGGATTCACAGATACGCAGTATTTT.

In its sample, this clone was seen once. This rearrangement joins TRBV7-6 to TRBJ2-3, with TRBD2 matching 12 bases. The germline V gene has CDR1 SGHVS and CDR2 FNYEAQ. This CDR3 is built from 16 residues. V lost 5 bases, J lost 5 bases, and 8 bases stayed unmatched. The CDR3 here is CASSVGLAGLEDTQYF. In DNA, the CDR3 is TGTGCCAGCAGCGTTGGACTAGCGGGGTTGGAAGATACGCAGTATTTT.

CDR3 nucleotides: TGTGCCAGCAGCCCTCCTACCAAGGCGGCCGGGGAGCTGTTTTTT. The encoded protein is CASSPPTKAAGELFF. The J gene is TRBJ2-2, the V gene TRBV5-4; no clear D gene. Trimming pared 4 bases from V and 6 bases from J, leaving 16 bases between. The CDR3 runs 15 residues. Per germline, CDR1 SGHNT and CDR2 YYREEE (reference sequence).

This chain links TRBV18 with TRBJ1-3, with a possible D match to TRBD1 (6 bases). V gave up 3 bases and J gave up 4 bases, with 16 bases separating them. The CDR3 has 16 residues. The germline V gene has CDR1 KGHSH and CDR2 LQKENI. The DNA of the CDR3 is TGTGCCAGCTCACCGGACCAGGGGCGTCGGGGAAACACCATATATTTT. Protein sequence: CASSPDQGRRGNTIYF.

The V gene is TRBV6-1, the J gene TRBJ2-2; D possibly corresponds to TRBD1 (6 bases). CDR3 length equals 13 residues. The V end lost 5 bases, the J end lost 5 bases, and 9 bases lay between the germline ends. In germline, CDR1 is MNHNS, CDR2 SASEGT. The CDR3 DNA is TGTGCCAGCAGTAAGCAGGGGACCGGGGAGCTGTTTTTT. This gives the protein CASSKQGTGELFF.

The V and J genes are TRBV27 and TRBJ2-1; 7 nucleotides align to TRBD2. The V gene's germline CDR1 is MNHEY and CDR2 SMNVEV (reference sequence). With V trimmed by 5 bases and J by 2 bases, 12 bases remained unmatched. The CDR3 extends over 17 amino acids. DNA of the CDR3: TGTGCCAGCAGTAAAACAGGAGCGACTAGCCCCTACAATGAGCAGTTCTTC. Its translation: CASSKTGATSPYNEQFF.

V is TRBV18 and J is TRBJ1-1; 10 bases line up with TRBD1. The length of the CDR3 is 16 residues. Unmatched junction bases numbered 5, after V lost 0 bases and J lost 4 bases. Germline CDR1 KGHSH, CDR2 LQKENI. CDR3: CASSPPLGQGFTEAFF. The CDR3 DNA reads as TGTGCCAGCTCACCACCGCTGGGACAGGGGTTCACTGAAGCTTTCTTT.

As DNA, the CDR3 is TGTGCCAGCAGTTTGCCCCGGCGGGAAGGTGATACGCAGTATTTT. Amino acids: CASSLPRREGDTQYF. The chain links TRBV28 to TRBJ2-3; tentative D call: TRBD2 (6 bases). V lost 3 bases, J lost 6 bases, and 16 bases lay in between. This CDR3 contains 15 residues. CDR1 MDHEN and CDR2 SYDVKM come from the germline V gene.

This chain links TRBV28 with TRBJ2-1; tentative D call: TRBD2 (7 bases). The CDR3 is 17 amino acids. The germline V gene encodes CDR1 MDHEN and CDR2 SYDVKM. Trimming removed 2 bases from V and 8 bases from J, with 22 bases in between. CDR3 protein: CASSLPRGAPGRDEQFF. CDR3 sequence (DNA): TGTGCCAGCAGTTTACCCCGGGGGGCACCAGGGAGGGATGAGCAGTTCTTC.

This chain joins TRBV4-1 and TRBJ2-7; a possible D gene is TRBD1 (5 bases). V was trimmed by 1 base and J by 0 bases, leaving 16 bases between them. The CDR3 sequence is 17 residues long. Per the germline V gene, CDR1 is MGHRA and CDR2 is YSYEKL. The CDR3: CASSQATTERISYEQYF. In DNA, the CDR3 is TGCGCCAGCAGCCAAGCCACGACAGAGCGTATCTCCTACGAGCAGTACTTC.

This clone was recorded once. The CDR3 protein is CASSFAGVSSYNEQFF. CDR3 coding DNA: TGTGCCAGCAGTTTCGCCGGGGTTAGCTCCTACAATGAGCAGTTCTTC. The chain has TRBV27 and TRBJ2-1; a possible D gene is TRBD2 (5 bases). Germline CDR1 reads MNHEY; CDR2 reads SMNVEV (reference sequence). The CDR3 loop spans 16 amino acids. The V and J ends lost 3 bases and 0 bases respectively, with 12 bases between them.